The sample holds a few counts of the clone carrying this T cell receptor beta chain. The data are from a study of early T cells in non-severe SARS-CoV-2 infection. TCRdb passed the 5' RACE reads through MiXCR, listing each CDR3 protein once. This table holds 75,000 to 90,000 distinct CDR3 sequences, approximately 15% found once. The germline V gene encodes CDR1 SGDLS and CDR2 YYNGEE. This CDR3 has 18 residues. V dropped 0 bases and J dropped 2 bases, with 19 bases sitting between them. The receptor comes from an adult who was a healthcare worker with PCR-confirmed SARS-CoV-2 infection or an uninfected control (not recorded which). The chain couples TRBV9 to TRBJ2-3, with a possible D match to TRBD2 (7 bases). Sequenced: whole blood. The CDR3 nucleotides read TGTGCCAGCAGCGTAGGGGACTTTGCGGGGGCAGACACAGATACGCAGTATTTT. The encoded protein is CASSVGDFAGADTDTQYF.